This TCR beta chain comes out of a study of blood T cell repertoires in COVID-19. Study overall: COVID-19 samples collected from the United States, Italy and Spain covered acute and convalescent phases. Sources were T cells, B-cell-depleted T cells, or PBMCs; the material itself was cDNA or gDNA.

Per the original data handling: Estimates of nucleated cell counts were drawn from the amplification of reference gene primers. Assay: immunoSEQ multiplex PCR; the TCRdb copy retains only in-frame clones and omits some. V and J calls and clone size follow that table, whereas D and trimming were derived from the DNA. The data contain 140,000 to 150,000 clones, roughly 79% of them seen just once; the ten biggest clones take up less than 2.5%. After removal of 6 bases from V and 7 bases from J, the junction contained 5 bases not matched to a gene. CDR1 and CDR2 (germline): LNHDA, SQIVND (reference sequence). The CDR3 runs 13 residues.

Sequenced sample: peripheral blood. This sequence originates from a woman aged 55-70 years with acute or convalescent COVID-19. The chain combines TRBV19 with TRBJ2-1; 8 bases line up with TRBD2. The CDR3 loop reads CASRRLASNEQFF. The CDR3 region has the DNA TGTGCCAGTAGACGACTAGCGTCGAATGAGCAGTTCTTC.